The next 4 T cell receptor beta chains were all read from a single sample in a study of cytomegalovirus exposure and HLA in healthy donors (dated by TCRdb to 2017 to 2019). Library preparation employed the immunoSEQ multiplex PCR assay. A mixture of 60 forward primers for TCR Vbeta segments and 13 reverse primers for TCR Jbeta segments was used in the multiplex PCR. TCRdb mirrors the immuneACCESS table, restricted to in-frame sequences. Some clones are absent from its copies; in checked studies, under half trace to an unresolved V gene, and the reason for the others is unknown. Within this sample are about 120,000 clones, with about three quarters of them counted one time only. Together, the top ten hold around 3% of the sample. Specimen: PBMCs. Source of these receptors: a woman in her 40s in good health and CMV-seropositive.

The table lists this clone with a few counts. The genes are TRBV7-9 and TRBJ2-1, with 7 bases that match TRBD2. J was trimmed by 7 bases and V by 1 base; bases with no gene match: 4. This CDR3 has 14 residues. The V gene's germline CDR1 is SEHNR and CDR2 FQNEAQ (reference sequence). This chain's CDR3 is CASSLGLALNEQFF. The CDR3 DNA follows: TGTGCCAGCAGCTTAGGACTAGCACTTAATGAGCAGTTCTTC. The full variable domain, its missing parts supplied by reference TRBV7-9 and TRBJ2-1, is DTGVSQNPRHKITKRGQNVTFRCDPISEHNRLYWYRQTLGQGPEFLTYFQNEAQLEKSRLLSDRFSAERPKGSFSTLEIQRTEQGDSAMYLCASSLGLALNEQFFGPGTRLTVL.

The DNA of the CDR3 is TGTGCCAGCAGCTGGGGGACTAGCGGTGAGCAGTTCTTC. Translating gives CASSWGTSGEQFF. V and J are TRBV5-4 and TRBJ2-1; 11 bases match TRBD2. CDR1 is SGHNT and CDR2 is YYREEE in the germline V gene (reference sequence). There are 13 residues in the CDR3. Trimming at V came to 3 bases and at J to 9 bases, leaving 2 bases not matched to a gene. The full variable domain, its missing parts supplied by reference TRBV5-4 and TRBJ2-1, is ETGVTQSPTHLIKTRGQQVTLRCSSQSGHNTVSWYQQALGQGPQFIFQYYREEENGRGNFPPRFSGLQFPNYSSELNVNALELDDSALYLCASSWGTSGEQFFGPGTRLTVL.

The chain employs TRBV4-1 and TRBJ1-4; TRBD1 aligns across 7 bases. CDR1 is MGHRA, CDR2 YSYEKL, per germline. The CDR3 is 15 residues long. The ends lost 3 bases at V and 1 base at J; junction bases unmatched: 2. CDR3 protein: CASSQGQITNEKLFF. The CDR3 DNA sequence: TGCGCCAGCAGCCAGGGACAGATAACTAATGAAAAACTGTTTTTT.

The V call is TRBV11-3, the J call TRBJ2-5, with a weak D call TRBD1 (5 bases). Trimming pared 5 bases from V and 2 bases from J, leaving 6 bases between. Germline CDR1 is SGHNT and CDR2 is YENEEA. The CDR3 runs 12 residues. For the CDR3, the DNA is TGTGCCAGCAGCCAGGGTCAAGAGACCCAGTACTTC. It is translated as CASSQGQETQYF.